The 28 T cell receptor beta chains given below trace back to one sample, sequenced in a study of CD4 and CD8 cells across lung adenocarcinoma regions. TCRdb recomputed calls from the PCR reads with MiXCR, one row per CDR3 protein. The table records 4,500 to 6,500 distinct CDR3 sequences, about 62% of them present only once. Sample: CD4+ T cells from the center of a lung tumor. Source of these receptors: a female donor with lung adenocarcinoma. The CD4 and CD8 labels of this study may be unreliable.

This clonotype was found a few times. This chain connects TRBV6-1 to TRBJ1-2, with 11 nucleotides matching TRBD1. This CDR3 spans 14 amino acids. Germline CDR1 reads MNHNS; CDR2 reads SASEGT. V lost 6 bases to trimming and J lost 2 bases; unmatched junction nucleotides: 2. The CDR3, as DNA: TGTGCCAGCAGGTGGGACAGGGGGAACTATGGCTACACCTTC. It encodes CASRWDRGNYGYTF.

This chain connects TRBV14 to TRBJ2-5; 10 bases map to TRBD2. Germline CDR1 SGHDN, CDR2 FVKESK. V lost 3 bases and J lost 6; bases outside the gene matches: 10. This CDR3 comprises 16 residues. This chain's CDR3 is CASSHLSAGGFKTQYF. In nucleotides, the CDR3 is TGTGCCAGCAGCCACTTGTCAGCGGGAGGGTTTAAGACCCAGTACTTC.

This chain joins TRBV30 and TRBJ2-2; 9 bases are shared with TRBD1. Per the germline V gene, CDR1 is GTSNPN and CDR2 is SVGIG (reference sequence). The CDR3 sequence is 16 residues long. With V trimmed by 0 bases and J by 3 bases, 5 bases remained unmatched. As DNA, the CDR3 is TGTGCCTGGAGTGTATGGGACAGGGCCCACACCGGGGAGCTGTTTTTT. It specifies CAWSVWDRAHTGELFF.

The sample holds one count of this clonotype. An end of the junction differs from the germline gene, which may be a read error. The chain links TRBV6-1 to TRBJ1-1; no clear D. The length of the CDR3 is 13 residues. Germline CDR1 reads MNHNS; CDR2 reads SASEGT. The CDR3 nucleotides are TGTGCCAGCCGTGAGACTTTCGCTATTGGGGCTTTCTTT. This gives the protein CASRETFAIGAFF.

This chain links TRBV6-1 with TRBJ2-4, with 7 bases identical to TRBD2. Looked up from germline, CDR1 is MNHNS and CDR2 is SASEGT. CDR3 length: 15 amino acids. The V gene end was trimmed by 0 bases and the J gene end by 13 bases; junction bases not matched to a gene: 12. The CDR3 coding sequence is TGTGCCAGCAGTGAAGCCCCGGGGCGGGGGAACACCCAGTACTTC. Its protein product is CASSEAPGRGNTQYF.

The gene calls are TRBV12-3 or TRBV12-4 and TRBJ2-7, with 11 bases lining up with TRBD2. The ends lost 3 bases at V and 2 bases at J; junction bases unmatched: 9. The CDR3 is made up of 17 amino acids. In DNA, the CDR3 is TGTGCCAGCAGTTTCGGGCTAGCGGGGGGAAGCACCTACGAGCAGTACTTC. Translating gives CASSFGLAGGSTYEQYF.

This clonotype was counted between two and nine times. The chain combines TRBV12-3 or TRBV12-4 with TRBJ2-3, with D tentatively TRBD2 (7 bases). The CDR3 sequence is 15 residues long. V was pared by 6 bases and J by 3 bases, with 16 bases between. CDR3: CASSSAGHPTDTQYF. DNA for the CDR3: TGTGCCAGCAGCTCAGCGGGACATCCAACAGATACGCAGTATTTT.

Comment on this clonotype: Germline is not matched at one junction end, which may reflect a read error. The CDR3 DNA sequence: TGTGCCAGCAGTTCCGCTCCTACAGCGAGGTACAAGGAGCAGTTCTTC. It encodes CASSSAPTARYKEQFF. The V call is TRBV6-5, the J call TRBJ2-2; D gene ambiguous. The end of the DNA is better explained by TRBJ2-1, so the J call may be wrong. The CDR3 has 16 amino acids. Germline CDR1 is MNHEY and CDR2 is SVGAGI.

With regard to this clonotype: One end of the junction does not line up with germline, which may come from a read error. The V call is TRBV6-5, the J call TRBJ2-1, with a weak D call TRBD1 (6 bases). The CDR3 length is 16 residues. Germline CDR1 MNHEY, CDR2 SVGAGI. Here the CDR3 reads CASSSAPTGKTGEQFF. CDR3 DNA: TGTGCCAGCAGTTCCGCTCCTACAGGGAAGACCGGGGAGCAGTTTTTT.

This clonotype is labeled large. At one of its ends the junction is not consistent with the germline gene, which may arise from a read error. The rearrangement joins TRBV10-1 to TRBJ2-5; 7 bases agree with TRBD1. Germline assignment: CDR1 WNHNN and CDR2 SYGVQD (reference sequence). The CDR3 is 14 amino acids. The CDR3 sequence is CASSESTQGVNHHF. CDR3 nucleotides: TGCGCCAGCAGTGAGTCGACGCAGGGGGTTAACCATCACTTC.

This clonotype was counted once. The rearrangement joins TRBV6-5 to TRBJ2-1, with 9 positions matching TRBD2. Germline CDR1 MNHEY, CDR2 SVGAGI. Trimming cost V 6 bases and J 0 bases; bases outside gene matches: 9. The CDR3 has 17 amino acids. CDR3 DNA sequence: TGTGCCAGCAGAGTGACTAGCGGTCGAAGCTCCTACAATGAGCAGTTCTTC. It yields the protein CASRVTSGRSSYNEQFF.

Remarks on this clonotype: This may stem from a read error, because a much larger clone lies one nucleotide away. The chain carries TRBV10-2 and TRBJ2-3, with D possibly being TRBD2 (6 bases). This CDR3 has 14 residues. Between the trimmed V and J ends, which lost 4 bases and 7 bases, there was a span of 15 bases. Germline CDR1 WSHSY, CDR2 SAAADI. CDR3: CASSAGLRENTQYF. DNA for the CDR3: TGCGCCAGCAGTGCGGGACTCCGAGAAAATACGCAGTATTTT.

The rearrangement uses TRBV6-1 and TRBJ1-1, with D tentatively TRBD1 (5 bases). Germline V lookup: CDR1 MNHNS, CDR2 SASEGT. Deletions cut 3 bases from V and 5 bases from J, with 10 bases between. This CDR3 region has 13 residues. The CDR3 DNA follows: TGTGCCAGCAGTGATCAGGGTAGGACTGAAGCTTTCTTT. Amino acid sequence: CASSDQGRTEAFF.

A note on this clonotype: At one end, the junction sequence differs from germline, possibly due to a read error. V gene TRBV5-3 combines with J gene TRBJ2-4; D is possibly TRBD2 (6 bases). TRBV5-3 is an open reading frame, and its role is uncertain. The CDR3 covers 15 residues. The CDR3 reads CARSSAGPAKNTQYF. CDR3 DNA: TGTGCCAGAAGCTCGGCGGGACCAGCCAAAAACACTCAGTATTTC.

The chain links TRBV4-1 to TRBJ1-1; no reliable D call. Trimming cost V 0 bases and J 4 bases, with 15 bases left between them. CDR1 is MGHRA and CDR2 is YSYEKL in the germline V gene. The CDR3 is 16 amino acids. CDR3 sequence reads: CASSQDLNRRGTEAFF. CDR3 bases: TGCGCCAGCAGCCAAGATCTTAACCGGCGGGGCACTGAAGCTTTCTTT.

The table lists this clonotype with a few counts. V is TRBV6-1 and J is TRBJ2-5; the D is unclear. The CDR3 covers 13 residues. The V end lost 3 bases, the J end lost 4 bases, and 9 bases lay between the germline ends. Looked up from germline, CDR1 is MNHNS and CDR2 is SASEGT. The CDR3 sequence is CASSETSRETQYF. CDR3 DNA sequence: TGTGCCAGCAGTGAGACGTCGCGAGAGACCCAGTACTTC.

As for this clonotype: One end of the junction does not line up with germline, which may come from a read error. This rearrangement joins TRBV12-3 or TRBV12-4 to TRBJ2-2, with D perhaps given as TRBD1 or TRBD2 (5 bases each). The CDR3 consists of 15 residues. The CDR3 protein is CASSFWGKNTGELYF. Written as DNA, the CDR3 is TGTGCCAGCAGTTTTTGGGGGAAAAACACCGGGGAGCTGTATTTT.

This clonotype qualifies as medium-sized. The genes are TRBV7-2 and TRBJ2-5; the D is unclear. Trimming cost V 4 bases and J 1 base, with 7 bases left between them. Germline CDR1 and CDR2: SGHTA and FQGNSA. The CDR3 length is 13 residues. As DNA, the CDR3 is TGTGCCAGCAGCTCCTCATTCCAAGAGACCCAGTACTTC. It codes for CASSSSFQETQYF.

The rearrangement joins TRBV7-2 to TRBJ2-3, with 7 bases matching TRBD1. With 5 bases clipped from V and 9 bases from J, the junction kept 17 bases outside the gene matches. This CDR3 is 16 amino acids long. Germline CDR1 and CDR2: SGHTA and FQGNSA. DNA for the CDR3: TGTGCCAGCAGCGCCCGAGGGGGCGGTGGCAAAGAGACGCAGTATTTT. It yields the protein CASSARGGGGKETQYF.

The V and J genes are TRBV19 and TRBJ2-1; TRBD2 matches 12 bases. There are 15 residues in the CDR3. The V and J ends lost 2 bases and 9 bases, in that order; junction bases with no gene match: 5. CDR1 and CDR2 from the germline V gene are LNHDA and SQIVND (reference sequence). CDR3 nucleotides: TGTGCCAGTAGTATATTCACTAGCGGGAGGAGTGAGCAGTTCTTC. Residues: CASSIFTSGRSEQFF.

The rearrangement joins TRBV6-1 to TRBJ2-5, with 12 bases identical to TRBD2. V lost 1 base and J lost 0; bases outside the gene matches: 3. The CDR3 loop spans 17 amino acids. The germline V gene has CDR1 MNHNS and CDR2 SASEGT. The CDR3 region has the DNA TGTGCCAGCAGTGAAGGACGACTAGCGGGGGACCAAGAGACCCAGTACTTC. It encodes CASSEGRLAGDQETQYF.

A remark on this clonotype: Since no conserved phenylalanine or tryptophan closes the CDR3, a read error is the likely cause. No DNA is shown, since the ends of the CDR3 on it are uncertain; the CDR3 is the one TCRdb lists. J is TRBJ2-5 and V is TRBV18; the table names TRBD2, a call not compared with the DNA. Including both end residues, the CDR3 is 11 amino acids long. Looked up from germline, CDR1 is KGHSH and CDR2 is LQKENI. Here the CDR3 reads CVFTRDGVSPC.

This chain joins TRBV6-1 and TRBJ2-5, with 10 bases matching TRBD1. This CDR3 spans 16 amino acids. Trimming cost V 7 bases and J 2 bases; bases outside gene matches: 10. Germline assignment: CDR1 MNHNS and CDR2 SASEGT. The CDR3 DNA reads TGTGCCAGCACCTGGGGGACAGGGGCCAAACAAGAGACCCAGTACTTC. Protein: CASTWGTGAKQETQYF.

The sample holds one count of this clonotype. The V call is TRBV7-7, the J call TRBJ2-2; a possible D gene is TRBD1 (5 bases). This CDR3 has 12 residues. Germline CDR1 SSHAT, CDR2 FNYEAQ (reference sequence). CDR3 loop: CASGWDTGELFF. As DNA, the CDR3 is TGTGCTTCAGGGTGGGACACCGGGGAGCTGTTTTTT. The full variable domain, rest sourced from reference TRBV7-7 and TRBJ2-2, is GAGVSQSPRYKVTKRGQDVTLRCDPISSHATLYWYQQALGQGPEFLTYFNYEAQPDKSGLPSDRFSAERPEGSISTLTIQRTEQRDSAMYRCASGWDTGELFFGEGSRLTVL.

The V call is TRBV6-5, the J call TRBJ1-1; D gene uncertain. The CDR3 extends over 14 amino acids. Germline CDR1 reads MNHEY; CDR2 reads SVGAGI. The V gene lost 5 bases and the J gene lost 0 bases, with 10 bases spanning the gap. The CDR3 here is CASSNRAMNTEAFF. The CDR3 region has the DNA TGTGCCAGCAGTAACCGAGCGATGAACACTGAAGCTTTCTTT.

V and J are TRBV6-1 and TRBJ2-5; maybe TRBD2 (6 bases). The DNA matches TRBJ2-7 better at its end, which makes the J call doubtful. The CDR3 is made up of 14 amino acids. CDR1 and CDR2 (germline): MNHNS, SASEGT. This CDR3 reads CASSLDRLVAEQYF. CDR3 DNA: TGTGCCAGCAGCCTTGACCGACTAGTCGCCGAGCAGTACTTC.

This clonotype was seen a handful of times. This rearrangement joins TRBV6-1 to TRBJ1-2; D ambiguous. Trimming removed 7 bases from V and 8 bases from J, with 17 bases in between. The CDR3 runs 13 residues. Looked up from germline, CDR1 is MNHNS and CDR2 is SASEGT. CDR3 region: CASTLGTRHGYTF. The CDR3 nucleotides read TGTGCCAGCACCCTAGGCACAAGGCACGGCTACACCTTC.

The J gene is TRBJ2-3, the V gene TRBV6-1; a possible D gene is TRBD1 (6 bases). The CDR3 is 16 amino acids. Germline CDR1 reads MNHNS; CDR2 reads SASEGT. Deletions cut 7 bases from V and 2 bases from J, with 19 bases between. The CDR3 nucleotides are TGTGCCAGCACCTCCCCTAGGGGGATCGTCACAGATACGCAGTATTTT. Translating gives CASTSPRGIVTDTQYF.